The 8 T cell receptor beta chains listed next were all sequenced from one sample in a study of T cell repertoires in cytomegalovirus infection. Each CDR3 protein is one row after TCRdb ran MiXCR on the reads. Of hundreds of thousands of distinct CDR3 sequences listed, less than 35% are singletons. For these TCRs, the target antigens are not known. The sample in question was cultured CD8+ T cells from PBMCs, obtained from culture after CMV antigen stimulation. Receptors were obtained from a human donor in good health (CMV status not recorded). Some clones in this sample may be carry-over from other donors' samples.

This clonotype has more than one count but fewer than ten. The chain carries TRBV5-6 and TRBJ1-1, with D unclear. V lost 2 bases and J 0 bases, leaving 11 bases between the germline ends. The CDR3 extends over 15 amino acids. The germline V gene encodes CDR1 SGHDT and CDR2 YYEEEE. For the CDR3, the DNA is TGTGCCAGCAGCTTCGGGAGGCCTATGAACACTGAAGCTTTCTTT. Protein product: CASSFGRPMNTEAFF.

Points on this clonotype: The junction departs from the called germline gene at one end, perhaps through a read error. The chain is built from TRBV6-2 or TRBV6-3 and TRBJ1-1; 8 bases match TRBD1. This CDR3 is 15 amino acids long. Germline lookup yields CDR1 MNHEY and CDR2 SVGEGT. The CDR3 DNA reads TGTGCCCGCAGCGGAGGACAGGGTGGGAACACTGAAGCTTTCTTT. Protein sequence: CARSGGQGGNTEAFF.

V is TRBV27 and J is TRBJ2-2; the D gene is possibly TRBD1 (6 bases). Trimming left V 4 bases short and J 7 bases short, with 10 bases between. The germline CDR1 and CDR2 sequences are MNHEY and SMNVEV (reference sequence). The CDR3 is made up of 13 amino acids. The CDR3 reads CASSSSDSGELFF. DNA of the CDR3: TGTGCCAGCAGTTCCTCGGACAGCGGGGAGCTGTTTTTT.

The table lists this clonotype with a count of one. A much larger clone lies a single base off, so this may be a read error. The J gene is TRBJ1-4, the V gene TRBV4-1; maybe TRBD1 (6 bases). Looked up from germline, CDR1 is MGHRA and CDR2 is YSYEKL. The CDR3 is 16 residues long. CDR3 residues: CASNQSDRTTNEKLFF. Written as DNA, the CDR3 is TGCGCCAGCAACCAATCTGACAGGACGACTAATGAAAAACTGTTTTTT.

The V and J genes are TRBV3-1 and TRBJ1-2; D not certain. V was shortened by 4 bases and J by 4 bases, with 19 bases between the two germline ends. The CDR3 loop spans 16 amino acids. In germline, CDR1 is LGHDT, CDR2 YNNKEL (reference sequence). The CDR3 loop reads CASSPKSTPTLYGYTF. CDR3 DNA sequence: TGTGCCAGCAGCCCGAAATCGACCCCAACCCTCTATGGCTACACCTTC.

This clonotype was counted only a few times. The CDR3 spells CASSLDRTSGGPSYEQYV. CDR3 nucleotide sequence: TGTGCCAGCAGCCTTGATCGGACTAGCGGGGGTCCCTCCTACGAGCAGTACGTC. The chain recombines TRBV7-9 with TRBJ2-7; 13 nucleotides line up with TRBD2. The CDR3 contains 18 residues. The J segment lost 0 bases and the V segment lost 5 bases, leaving 10 bases of the junction unmatched. Germline V CDR1 and CDR2: SEHNR, FQNEAQ (reference sequence).

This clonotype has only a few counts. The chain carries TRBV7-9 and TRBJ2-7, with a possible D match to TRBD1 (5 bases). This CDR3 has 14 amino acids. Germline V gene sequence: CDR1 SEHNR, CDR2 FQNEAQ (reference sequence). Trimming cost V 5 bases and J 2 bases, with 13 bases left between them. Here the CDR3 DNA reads TGTGCCAGCAGCACCCATAGACAGACCTACGAGCAGTACGTC. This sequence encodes CASSTHRQTYEQYV.

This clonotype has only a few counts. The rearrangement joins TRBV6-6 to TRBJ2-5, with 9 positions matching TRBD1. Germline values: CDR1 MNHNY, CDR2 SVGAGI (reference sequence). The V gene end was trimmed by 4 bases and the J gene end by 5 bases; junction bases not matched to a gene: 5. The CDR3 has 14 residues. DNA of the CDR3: TGTGCCAGCAGTTTACAGGGGGCGCGGGAGACCCAGTACTTC. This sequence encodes CASSLQGARETQYF.